This T cell receptor beta chain was identified in a study of T cell changes during pregnancy in multiple sclerosis. V was pared by 1 base and J by 3 bases, with 1 base of the junction left unmatched. The CDR3 consists of 15 residues. Germline CDR1 is LGHNA and CDR2 is YSLEER. Sequencing used immunoSEQ multiplex PCR; TCRdb keeps in-frame clones, though not all of them. Counted here are some 80,000 clones, around 92% occurring once; the ten biggest clones make up over 0.7%. This clone has a count of ten or more. The chain joins TRBV4-3 to TRBJ2-1; 9 bases match TRBD2. Source: peripheral blood, taken in the first trimester of pregnancy. The source of this sequence is a female donor in good health, enrolled as a control in a pregnancy study. In DNA, the CDR3 is TGCGCCAGCAGCCAAGGGCGGGAGGGCTACAATGAGCAGTTCTTC. Its protein is CASSQGREGYNEQFF.